The 20 T cell receptor beta chains reported below all come from one sample, sequenced in a study. TCRdb reprocessed the RT-PCR reads via MiXCR and lists one record per CDR3 protein. The table shows almost 700,000 distinct CDR3 sequences, with 12% to 15% occurring only once. The sequenced sample was memory CD4+ T cells from blood. The receptors were gathered from a female donor in good health, serving as a healthy control.

This clonotype was counted a few times. V gene TRBV24-1 combines with J gene TRBJ1-2; TRBD1 is a possible D gene (5 bases). The germline V and J ends were trimmed by 10 bases and 1 base, with 9 bases remaining between them. The CDR3 length is 12 residues. Germline CDR1 is KGHDR and CDR2 is SFDVKD. The CDR3 nucleotides are TGTGCCACGCGGGGGGATAACTATGGCTACACCTTC. Its translation is CATRGDNYGYTF.

This chain connects TRBV18 to TRBJ2-3, with no clear D. Germline CDR1 is KGHSH and CDR2 is LQKENI. The CDR3 loop spans 13 amino acids. V shed 2 bases and J shed 2 bases, with 5 bases lying between them. CDR3 amino acids: CASSPTFTDTQYF. The CDR3 DNA sequence: TGTGCCAGCTCACCAACGTTCACAGATACGCAGTATTTT.

This clonotype was counted at least ten times. The chain links TRBV6-5 to TRBJ1-2; D is possibly TRBD1 (6 bases). The length of the CDR3 is 14 residues. V shed 6 bases and J shed 4 bases, with 15 bases lying between them. The V gene's germline CDR1 is MNHEY and CDR2 SVGAGI. The DNA of the CDR3 is TGTGCCAGCAGCCGGAGCGGACAGACCTATGGCTACACCTTC. This codes for CASSRSGQTYGYTF.

This clonotype was seen repeatedly, ten times or more. The genes are TRBV6-5 and TRBJ1-5; D remains ambiguous. This CDR3 contains 12 residues. With 8 bases removed from V and 7 bases from J, the gap between germline ends came to 12 bases. The V gene's germline CDR1 is MNHEY and CDR2 SVGAGI. CDR3 sequence (DNA): TGTGCCAGCGGCGAGTGGCCCCAGCCCCAGCATTTT. Its protein is CASGEWPQPQHF.

In its sample, this clonotype was seen a few times. The rearrangement links TRBV9 to TRBJ1-5; a weak D match, TRBD1 (6 bases). Deletions cut 6 bases from V and 3 bases from J, with 19 bases between. Germline V gene data show CDR1 as SGDLS and CDR2 as YYNGEE. The CDR3 spans 16 residues. This chain's CDR3 is CASTAGGGADNQPQHF. The CDR3 DNA follows: TGTGCCAGCACCGCTGGAGGGGGGGCTGACAATCAGCCCCAGCATTTT. The variable domain in full, completed from reference TRBV9 and TRBJ1-5, reads DSGVTQTPKHLITATGQRVTLRCSPRSGDLSVYWYQQSLDQGLQFLIQYYNGEERAKGNILERFSAQQFPDLHSELNLSSLELGDSALYFCASTAGGGADNQPQHFGDGTRLSIL.

Only a few counts were recorded for this clonotype. This CDR3 is CASSQDQQGGNYGYTF. As DNA, the CDR3 is TGCGCCAGCAGCCAAGACCAACAGGGGGGGAACTATGGCTACACCTTC. V gene TRBV4-3 combines with J gene TRBJ1-2; TRBD1 agrees at 8 bases. The CDR3 runs 16 residues. The germline V gene encodes CDR1 LGHNA and CDR2 YSLEER. Losses at the gene ends were 0 bases for V and 2 bases for J; bases not matched to a gene: 5.

This clonotype was seen a handful of times. V and J are TRBV2 and TRBJ1-2; maybe TRBD1 (6 bases). V lost 8 bases and J lost 6, with 16 bases in between. CDR1 is SNHLY and CDR2 is FYNNEI in the germline V gene. The length of the CDR3 is 13 residues. In DNA form, the CDR3 reads TGTGCCAGCCTCAAATGGGAGGGGGATGGCTACACCTTC. Translation gives CASLKWEGDGYTF.

This clonotype was seen only a few times. The rearrangement links TRBV20-1 to TRBJ1-2; TRBD1 might be the D (5 bases). The V end was cut by 6 bases, the J end by 5 bases, with 16 bases between. CDR1 is DFQATT and CDR2 is SNEGSKA in the germline V gene (reference sequence). The CDR3 spans 13 residues. CDR3 nucleotide sequence: TGCAGTGCCGGGGCAGGGCGCGTATATGGCTACACCTTC. Translated: CSAGAGRVYGYTF.

This clonotype has a handful of counts. The rearrangement uses TRBV20-1 and TRBJ2-1; 8 positions match TRBD2. After removal of 7 bases from V and 8 bases from J, the junction contained 4 bases not matched to a gene. This CDR3 region has 11 residues. Germline V gene sequence: CDR1 DFQATT, CDR2 SNEGSKA (reference sequence). CDR3 sequence (DNA): TGCAGTGGGGGGACTAGTCATGAGCAGTTCTTC. This gives the protein CSGGTSHEQFF.

In this sample, this clonotype turned up a few times. The gene calls are TRBV20-1 and TRBJ1-5; unclear D gene. The CDR3 is made up of 13 amino acids. Germline CDR1 reads DFQATT; CDR2 reads SNEGSKA (reference sequence). The V gene lost 3 bases and the J gene lost 11 bases, with 17 bases spanning the gap. The CDR3 spells CSASSAASTAQHF. The CDR3 region has the DNA TGCAGTGCTAGCTCGGCAGCGTCGACGGCCCAGCATTTT.

This clonotype was counted only a few times. CDR3 loop: CASSPGGQSSYEQYF. Written as DNA, the CDR3 is TGTGCCAGCAGCCCAGGGGGGCAGAGCTCCTACGAGCAGTACTTC. This chain links TRBV6-2 or TRBV6-3 with TRBJ2-7; a possible D gene is TRBD1 (7 bases). In germline, CDR1 is MNHEY, CDR2 SVGEGT. Deletions cut 6 bases from V and 0 bases from J, with 15 bases between. The CDR3 covers 15 residues.

The chain employs TRBV10-3 and TRBJ2-1; TRBD2 matches at 10 bases. Trimming removed 6 bases from V and 1 base from J; junction bases left unmatched: 3. The CDR3 runs 15 residues. Germline V gene data show CDR1 as ENHRY and CDR2 as SYGVKD. The CDR3 sequence is CAIRPTSGSYNEQFF. CDR3 nucleotides: TGTGCCATCAGACCGACTAGCGGGTCCTACAATGAGCAGTTCTTC.

This clonotype was seen a few times. Written as DNA, the CDR3 is TGTGCCAGCTCACCACGACGGTCCGGCCTTCAAGAGACCCAGTACTTC. It specifies CASSPRRSGLQETQYF. The rearrangement joins TRBV18 to TRBJ2-5, with no clear D. Per germline, CDR1 KGHSH and CDR2 LQKENI. V lost 1 base to trimming and J lost 2 bases, with 14 bases between them. The CDR3 has 16 residues.

This clonotype was counted once. The chain recombines TRBV27 with TRBJ1-3; 7 nucleotides line up with TRBD1. Germline V gene lookup returns CDR1 MNHEY and CDR2 SMNVEV (reference sequence). The CDR3 totals 14 residues. With V trimmed by 6 bases and J by 4 bases, 6 bases remained unmatched. CDR3 protein: CASSLTGHGNTIYF. The CDR3 coding sequence is TGTGCCAGCAGCCTGACAGGGCACGGAAACACCATATATTTT.

Turning to this clonotype: This may stem from a read error, because a much larger clone lies one nucleotide away. The chain links TRBV6-4 to TRBJ1-5; D unclear. V lost 6 bases to trimming and J lost 5 bases, with 11 bases between them. CDR3 length equals 13 residues. Germline CDR1 is MRHNA and CDR2 is SNTAGT. CDR3 bases: TGTGCCAGCAGGACCCAGCGCCATCAGCCCCAGCATTTT. Translation: CASRTQRHQPQHF.

This clonotype occurred once. V gene TRBV3-1 combines with J gene TRBJ2-1; tentative D call: TRBD1 (6 bases). The CDR3 extends over 13 amino acids. Trimming took 6 bases from V and 15 from J, leaving 21 bases between them. Germline CDR1 LGHDT, CDR2 YNNKEL (reference sequence). In DNA, the CDR3 is TGTGCCAGCAGGCTAAACACCGGGACACTAATGTTCTTC. It yields the protein CASRLNTGTLMFF.

This clonotype has more than one count but fewer than ten. V is TRBV3-1 and J is TRBJ1-1; maybe TRBD1 (6 bases). Trimming took 2 bases from V and 11 from J, leaving 18 bases between them. CDR3 length: 14 amino acids. Germline CDR1 reads LGHDT; CDR2 reads YNNKEL (reference sequence). CDR3 DNA: TGTGCCAGCAGCCAAAACAGGGATTATTTAGAGGCTTTCTTT. Its protein product is CASSQNRDYLEAFF.

The sample holds many counts of this clonotype. The chain is built from TRBV29-1 and TRBJ1-2, with D tentatively TRBD1 (6 bases). CDR1 is SQVTM and CDR2 is ANQGSEA in the germline V gene. Trimming stripped 0 bases from V and 8 bases from J, with 10 bases between. CDR3 length equals 12 residues. CDR3 protein: CSVEDWGLGYTF. CDR3 DNA sequence: TGCAGCGTTGAAGATTGGGGGCTCGGCTACACCTTC.

This clonotype has only one observation. The chain carries TRBV5-1 and TRBJ2-1; D perhaps matches TRBD1 (6 bases). The length of the CDR3 is 16 residues. Trimming took off 5 bases at V and 5 bases at J, with 20 bases between the two ends. Looked up from germline, CDR1 is SGHRS and CDR2 is YFSETQ. The CDR3 coding sequence is TGCGCCAGCAGTAACCAGGGGAATCTTGCCGACAATGAGCAGTTCTTC. It codes for CASSNQGNLADNEQFF.

This clonotype has ten or more counts. The chain employs TRBV5-1 and TRBJ1-1; D gene unclear. Germline CDR1 SGHRS, CDR2 YFSETQ. This CDR3 has 13 amino acids. V lost 4 bases, J lost 1 base, and 8 bases lay in between. The CDR3 loop is CASSRVANTEAFF. The DNA of the CDR3 is TGCGCCAGCAGCAGGGTGGCGAACACTGAAGCTTTCTTT.